In this sample, the clone carrying this T cell receptor beta chain turned up once. The data were produced by immunoSEQ multiplex PCR, yet TCRdb's version contains in-frame clones alone and is incomplete. The data hold roughly 150,000 clones, with about nine tenths observed a single time. The V gene's germline CDR1 is MGHRA and CDR2 YSYEKL. The CDR3 is 14 residues long. V lost 3 bases to trimming and J lost 6 bases, with 15 bases between them. This entry is derived from a study of T cell responses to AZD1222 COVID-19 vaccine. Study in general: Analysis merged second doses at about 4 or about 12 weeks.

The clonotype was recovered from an adult in good health. The chain links TRBV4-1 to TRBJ2-7; a weak D match, TRBD1 (6 bases). The sample was peripheral blood, taken on day 0 of AZD1222 vaccination. The CDR3 DNA reads TGCGCCAGCAGCCAGTCGGGACAAGACGGCGAGCAGTACTTC. This translates into CASSQSGQDGEQYF.